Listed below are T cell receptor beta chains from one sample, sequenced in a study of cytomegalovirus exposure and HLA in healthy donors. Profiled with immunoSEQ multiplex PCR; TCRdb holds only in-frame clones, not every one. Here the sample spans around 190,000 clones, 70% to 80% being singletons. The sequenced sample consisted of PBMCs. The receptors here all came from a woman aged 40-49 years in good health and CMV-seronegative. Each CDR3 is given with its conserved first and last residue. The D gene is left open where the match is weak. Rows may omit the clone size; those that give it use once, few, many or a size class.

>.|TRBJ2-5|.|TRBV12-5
CASGLVFGVQETQYF
TGTGCTAGTGGTTTGGTATTCGGGGTCCAAGAGACCCAGTACTTC
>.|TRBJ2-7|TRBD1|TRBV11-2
CASSSGQGAGEQYF
TGTGCCAGCAGTTCGGGACAGGGGGCTGGCGAGCAGTACTTC
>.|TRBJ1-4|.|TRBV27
CASRDRRTNEKLFF
TGTGCCAGCCGAGATAGGAGGACTAATGAAAAACTGTTTTTT
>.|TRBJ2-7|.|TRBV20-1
CSAHGGYEQYF
TGCAGCGCTCATGGGGGCTACGAGCAGTACTTC
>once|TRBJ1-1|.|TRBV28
CASSDRRLSEAFF
TGTGCCAGCAGCGACAGGAGGTTGTCTGAAGCTTTCTTT
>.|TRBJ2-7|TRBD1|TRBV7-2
CASRSGTGGYEQYF
TGTGCCAGCAGATCCGGGACAGGGGGCTACGAGCAGTACTTC
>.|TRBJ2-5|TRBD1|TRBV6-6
CASSPAGQGPKETQYF
TGTGCCAGCAGTCCCGCGGGACAGGGACCAAAAGAGACCCAGTACTTC
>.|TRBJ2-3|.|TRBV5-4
CASSSQGGALSTDTQYF
TGTGCCAGCAGCTCACAAGGGGGGGCCCTTAGCACAGATACGCAGTATTTT
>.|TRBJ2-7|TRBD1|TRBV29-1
CSVEERRQGIYEQYF
TGCAGCGTTGAAGAACGTCGACAGGGAATTTACGAGCAGTACTTC
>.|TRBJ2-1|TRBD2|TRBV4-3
CASSQVWGGSYNEQFF
TGCGCCAGCAGCCAAGTCTGGGGGGGGAGCTACAATGAGCAGTTCTTC
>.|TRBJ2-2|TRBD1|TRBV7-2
CASQTGGEAGELFF
TGTGCCAGCCAGACAGGGGGCGAGGCCGGGGAGCTGTTTTTT
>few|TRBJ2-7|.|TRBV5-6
CASSRRVSYEQYF
TGTGCCAGCAGCCGCAGGGTTTCCTACGAGCAGTACTTC
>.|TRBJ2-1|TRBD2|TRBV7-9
CASSSGLAGGPGDEQFF
TGTGCCAGCAGCTCCGGTCTAGCGGGAGGGCCAGGGGATGAGCAGTTCTTC
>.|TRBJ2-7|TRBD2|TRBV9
CASSPGTSGSAYEQYF
TGTGCCAGCAGCCCCGGGACTAGCGGGAGCGCCTACGAGCAGTACTTC
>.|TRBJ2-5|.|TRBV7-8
CASSRGLYQETQYF
TGTGCCAGCAGCCGCGGACTGTATCAAGAGACCCAGTACTTC
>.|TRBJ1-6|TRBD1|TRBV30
CAYEDRGNSPLHF
TGCGCTTATGAGGACAGGGGAAATTCACCCCTCCACTTT
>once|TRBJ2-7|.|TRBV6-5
CASTQGPDGPVEQYF
TGTGCCAGCACCCAGGGCCCCGACGGACCCGTTGAGCAGTACTTC
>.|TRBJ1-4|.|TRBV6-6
CASRLNEKLFF
TGTGCCAGCAGACTTAATGAAAAACTGTTTTTT
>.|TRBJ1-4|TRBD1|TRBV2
CASSQKDRGRLYWEKLFF
TGTGCCAGCAGCCAAAAAGACAGGGGGCGGCTGTATTGGGAAAAACTGTTTTTT
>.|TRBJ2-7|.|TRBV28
CASSFRGSYEQYF
TGTGCCAGCAGTTTCAGGGGCTCCTACGAGCAGTACTTC
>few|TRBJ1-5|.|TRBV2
CASRADSTNQPQHF
TGTGCCAGCCGGGCCGACAGTACGAATCAGCCCCAGCATTTT
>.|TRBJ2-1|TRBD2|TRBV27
CASSLPRLAGVKQFF
TGTGCCAGCAGTTTACCCCGGCTAGCGGGGGTGAAGCAGTTCTTC
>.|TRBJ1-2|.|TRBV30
CAWSPSEGGYTF
TGTGCCTGGAGTCCCTCTGAGGGCGGCTACACCTTC
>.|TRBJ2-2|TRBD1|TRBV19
CATTDRGDTGELFF
TGTGCCACAACCGACAGGGGTGACACCGGGGAGCTGTTTTTT
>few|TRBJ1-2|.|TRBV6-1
CASNRQVGDYGYTF
TGTGCCAGCAACCGACAGGTTGGGGACTATGGCTACACCTTC
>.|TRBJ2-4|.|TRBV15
CATSRDPRDSIQYF
TGTGCCACCAGCAGAGATCCGCGGGATTCCATTCAGTACTTC
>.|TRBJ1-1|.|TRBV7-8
CASSYRGAYEAFF
TGTGCCAGCAGCTACCGTGGGGCCTATGAAGCTTTCTTT
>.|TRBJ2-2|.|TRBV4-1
CASSPGTGELFF
TGCGCCAGCAGCCCGGGCACCGGGGAGCTGTTTTTT
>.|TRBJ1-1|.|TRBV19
CASSIGGGFNTEAFF
TGTGCCAGTAGTATAGGAGGAGGTTTCAACACTGAAGCTTTCTTT
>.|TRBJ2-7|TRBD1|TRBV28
CASTHTGGSTYEQYF
TGTGCCAGCACTCACACAGGGGGCTCTACCTACGAGCAGTACTTC